The TCR beta chain under discussion was sequenced for a study of shared clonotypes between healthy human individuals. Notes on the study in general: Non-shared clonotypes displayed generation probabilities falling below those of clonotypes present in all four donors. The sole specimen, blood, was sampled, and tissue repertoires likely differ.

Regarding this clone: The antigen is not known.

Assay execution took place at the deep level. In the original workflow: Filtering differed since immunoSEQ provided only junctions, with no quality scores. Sequenced by immunoSEQ multiplex PCR; TCRdb stores in-frame clones only, minus some. V and J calls and clone size are as listed in that table; D and trimming were resolved from the DNA. Of about 2.4 million clones in the sample, under 95% are singletons; the top ten hold 0.35% to 0.45%. Germline CDR1 MGHDK, CDR2 SYGVNS. The V and J ends lost 6 bases and 7 bases, in that order; junction bases with no gene match: 13. This CDR3 is built from 15 residues.

The rearrangement joins TRBV25-1 to TRBJ1-2, with 8 bases that match TRBD1. The sample taken for sequencing was naive CD4+ T cells from PBMCs. As for subset: CD45RA+ positively selected. This receptor was identified in a man aged 18 to 30 in good health. Some clones in this sample may be carry-over from other donors' samples. CDR3 loop: CASRASDRARGGYTF. In DNA form, the CDR3 reads TGTGCCAGCAGAGCTTCGGACAGGGCCAGGGGTGGCTACACCTTC.